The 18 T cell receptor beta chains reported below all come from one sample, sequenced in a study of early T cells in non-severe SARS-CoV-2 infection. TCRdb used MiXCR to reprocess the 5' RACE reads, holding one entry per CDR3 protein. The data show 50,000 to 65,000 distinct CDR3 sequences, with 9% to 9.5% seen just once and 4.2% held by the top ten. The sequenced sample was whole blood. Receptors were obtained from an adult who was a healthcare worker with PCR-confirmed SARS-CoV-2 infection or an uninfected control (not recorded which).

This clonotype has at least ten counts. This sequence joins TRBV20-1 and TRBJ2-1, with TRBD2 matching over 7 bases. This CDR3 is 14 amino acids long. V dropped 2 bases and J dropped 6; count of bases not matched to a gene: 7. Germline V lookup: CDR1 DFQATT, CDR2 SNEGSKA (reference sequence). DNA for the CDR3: TGCAGTGCTAGAATCCGCGGGAGAGGCAATGAGCAGTTCTTC. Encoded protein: CSARIRGRGNEQFF.

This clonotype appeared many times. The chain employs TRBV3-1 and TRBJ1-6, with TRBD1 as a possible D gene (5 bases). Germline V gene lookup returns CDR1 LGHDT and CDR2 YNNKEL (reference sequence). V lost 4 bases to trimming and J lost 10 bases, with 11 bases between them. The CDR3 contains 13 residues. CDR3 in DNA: TGTGCCAGCAGCCGAGGGGTTTACTCACCCCTCCACTTT. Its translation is CASSRGVYSPLHF.

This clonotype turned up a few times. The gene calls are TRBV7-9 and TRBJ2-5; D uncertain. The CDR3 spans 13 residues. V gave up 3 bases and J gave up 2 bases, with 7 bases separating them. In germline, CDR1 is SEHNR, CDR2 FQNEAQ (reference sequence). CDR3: CASSLSGQETQYF. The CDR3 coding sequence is TGTGCCAGCAGCTTGAGTGGGCAAGAGACCCAGTACTTC. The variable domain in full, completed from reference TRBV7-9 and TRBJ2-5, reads DTGVSQNPRHKITKRGQNVTFRCDPISEHNRLYWYRQTLGQGPEFLTYFQNEAQLEKSRLLSDRFSAERPKGSFSTLEIQRTEQGDSAMYLCASSLSGQETQYFGPGTRLLVL.

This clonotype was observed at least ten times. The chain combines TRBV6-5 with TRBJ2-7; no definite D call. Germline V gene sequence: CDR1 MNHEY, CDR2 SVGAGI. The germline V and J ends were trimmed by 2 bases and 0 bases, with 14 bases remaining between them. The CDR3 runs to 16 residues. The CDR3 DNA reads TGTGCCAGCAGTTACCGCACAGTTAAGAACTCCTACGAGCAGTACTTC. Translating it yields CASSYRTVKNSYEQYF.

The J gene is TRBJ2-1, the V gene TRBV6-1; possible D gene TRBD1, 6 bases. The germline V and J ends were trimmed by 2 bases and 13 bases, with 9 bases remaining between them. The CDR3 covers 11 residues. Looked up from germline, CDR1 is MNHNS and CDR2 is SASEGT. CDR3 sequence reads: CASSETGIQFF. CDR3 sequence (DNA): TGTGCCAGCAGTGAAACAGGGATACAGTTCTTC.

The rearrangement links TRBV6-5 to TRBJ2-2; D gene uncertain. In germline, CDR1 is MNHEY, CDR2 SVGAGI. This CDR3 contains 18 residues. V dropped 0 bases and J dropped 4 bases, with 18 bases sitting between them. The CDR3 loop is CASSYSQGSLTRTGELFF. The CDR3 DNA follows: TGTGCCAGCAGTTACTCCCAAGGGTCATTGACTCGCACCGGGGAGCTGTTTTTT.

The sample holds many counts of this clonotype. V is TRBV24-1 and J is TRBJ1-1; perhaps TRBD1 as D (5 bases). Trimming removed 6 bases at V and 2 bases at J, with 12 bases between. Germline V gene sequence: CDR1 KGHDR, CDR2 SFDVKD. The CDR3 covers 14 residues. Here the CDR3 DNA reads TGTGCCACCAGTACTCGAACAGGAAACACTGAAGCTTTCTTT. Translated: CATSTRTGNTEAFF.

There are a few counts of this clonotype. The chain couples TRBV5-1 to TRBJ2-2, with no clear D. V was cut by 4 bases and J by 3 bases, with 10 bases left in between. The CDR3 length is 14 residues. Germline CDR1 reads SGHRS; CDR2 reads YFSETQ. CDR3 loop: CASSPLGDTGELFF. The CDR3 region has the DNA TGCGCCAGCAGCCCGCTAGGCGACACCGGGGAGCTGTTTTTT.

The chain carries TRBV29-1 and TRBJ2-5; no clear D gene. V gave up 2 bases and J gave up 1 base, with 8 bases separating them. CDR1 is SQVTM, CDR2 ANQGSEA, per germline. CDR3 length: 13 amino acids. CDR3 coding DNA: TGCAGCGTTGAATGGTGGTTCCAAGAGACCCAGTACTTC. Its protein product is CSVEWWFQETQYF.

This CDR3 is CASSSNGDSPLHF. In nucleotides, the CDR3 is TGTGCCAGCAGCTCTAATGGTGATTCACCCCTCCACTTT. This chain uses TRBV11-2 with TRBJ1-6, with unresolved D. The CDR3 has 13 residues. CDR1 and CDR2 (germline): SGHAT, FQNNGV. V was clipped by 4 bases and J by 8 bases, with 9 bases between them.

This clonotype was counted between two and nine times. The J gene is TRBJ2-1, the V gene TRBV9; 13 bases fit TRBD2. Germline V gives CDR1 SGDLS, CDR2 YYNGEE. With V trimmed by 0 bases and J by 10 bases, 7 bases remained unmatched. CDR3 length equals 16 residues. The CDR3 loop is CASSVEGLAGRVEQFF. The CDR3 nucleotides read TGTGCCAGCAGCGTAGAGGGACTAGCGGGGCGGGTGGAGCAGTTCTTC.

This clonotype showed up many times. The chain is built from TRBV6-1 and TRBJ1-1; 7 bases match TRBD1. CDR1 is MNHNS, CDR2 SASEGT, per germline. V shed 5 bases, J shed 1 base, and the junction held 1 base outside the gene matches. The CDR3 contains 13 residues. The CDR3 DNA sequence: TGTGCCAGCAGTTGGACAGGGAACACTGAAGCTTTCTTT. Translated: CASSWTGNTEAFF.

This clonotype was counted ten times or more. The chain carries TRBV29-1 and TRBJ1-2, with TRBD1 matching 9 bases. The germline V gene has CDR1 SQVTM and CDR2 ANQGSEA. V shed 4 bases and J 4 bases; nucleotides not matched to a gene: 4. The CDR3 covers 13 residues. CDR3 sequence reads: CSVGMGQGYGYTF. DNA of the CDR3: TGCAGCGTTGGAATGGGACAGGGCTATGGCTACACCTTC.

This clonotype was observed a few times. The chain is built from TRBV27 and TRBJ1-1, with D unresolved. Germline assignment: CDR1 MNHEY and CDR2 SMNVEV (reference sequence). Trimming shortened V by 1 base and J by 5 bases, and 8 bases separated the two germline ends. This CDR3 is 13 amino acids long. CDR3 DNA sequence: TGTGCCAGCAGTTTATATGGAGAGACTGAAGCTTTCTTT. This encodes CASSLYGETEAFF.

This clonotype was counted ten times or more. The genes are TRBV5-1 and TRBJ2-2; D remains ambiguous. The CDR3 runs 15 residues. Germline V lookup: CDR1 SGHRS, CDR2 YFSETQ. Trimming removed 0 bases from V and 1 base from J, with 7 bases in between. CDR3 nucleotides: TGCGCCAGCAGCTTGGTGGCAGGGAACACCGGGGAGCTGTTTTTT. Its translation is CASSLVAGNTGELFF.

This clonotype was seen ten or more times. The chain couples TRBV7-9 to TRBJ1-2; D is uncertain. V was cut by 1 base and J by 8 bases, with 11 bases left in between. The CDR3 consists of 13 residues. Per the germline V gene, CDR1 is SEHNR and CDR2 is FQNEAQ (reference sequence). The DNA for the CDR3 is TGTGCCAGCAGCTTAGGGCAATTCGGAGGCTACACCTTC. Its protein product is CASSLGQFGGYTF. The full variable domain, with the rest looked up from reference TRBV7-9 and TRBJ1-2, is DTGVSQNPRHKITKRGQNVTFRCDPISEHNRLYWYRQTLGQGPEFLTYFQNEAQLEKSRLLSDRFSAERPKGSFSTLEIQRTEQGDSAMYLCASSLGQFGGYTFGSGTRLTVV.

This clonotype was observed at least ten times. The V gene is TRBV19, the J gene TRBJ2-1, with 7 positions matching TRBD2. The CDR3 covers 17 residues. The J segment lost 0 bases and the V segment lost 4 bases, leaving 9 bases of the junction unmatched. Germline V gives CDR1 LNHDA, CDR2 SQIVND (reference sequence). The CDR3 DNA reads TGTGCCAGTAGTACTGGTAGCGGGCCGAGCTCCTACAATGAGCAGTTCTTC. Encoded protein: CASSTGSGPSSYNEQFF.

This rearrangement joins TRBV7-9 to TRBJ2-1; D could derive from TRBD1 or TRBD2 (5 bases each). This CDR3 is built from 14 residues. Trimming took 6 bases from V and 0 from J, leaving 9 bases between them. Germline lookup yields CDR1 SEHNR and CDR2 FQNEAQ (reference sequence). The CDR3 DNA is TGTGCCAGCAGATCAGGGAGCTCCTACAATGAGCAGTTCTTC. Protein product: CASRSGSSYNEQFF.